This T cell receptor beta chain was retrieved from a study of OX40 agonist ivuxolimab in advanced cancers. About the investigation overall: Ivuxolimab was a fully human IgG2 agonistic monoclonal antibody targeting the costimulatory receptor OX40 (CD134). Intravenous ivuxolimab was administered to patients every 2 weeks at six dose levels: 0.01, 0.1, 0.3, 1.5, 3 and 10 mg/kg. Of the roughly 52 dose-escalation patients, hepatocellular carcinoma was present in about 20, melanoma in approximately 15, renal cell carcinoma in 9 and head and neck cancer in 9. The dose-escalation cohort was roughly 87% male with a mean age of approximately 60 years, ranging from roughly 20 to 85. Prior anti-PD-1, anti-PD-L1 or anti-CTLA-4 therapy was permitted, and approximately 40% of dose-escalation patients had received checkpoint inhibitors. Partial responses occurred in three dose-escalation patients: two with cutaneous melanoma and one with hepatocellular carcinoma. Peripheral TCRbeta sequencing was intended to test whether TCR sequence diversity was altered and clonal T-cell expansion was caused by ivuxolimab. The paper reports the monotherapy dose-escalation portion (N of about 54 patients) of the phase I ivuxolimab trial.

For sequencing of the TCRbeta CDR3 region, genomic DNA was extracted from the sorted cells. TCRbeta CDR3 regions were sequenced using the immunoSEQ Assay. TCRdb holds this immuneACCESS table with in-frame rearrangements only. Some clones are missing; in checked studies, unresolved V genes explain under half, and the rest has no known cause. For this sample there are roughly 60,000 clones; more than 80% appear just once. The ten largest account for around 15% of the sample. Its CDR3 holds 15 amino acids, cysteine through phenylalanine. The read is trimmed to its CDR3 DNA, 45 bases read in frame from base 1. The junction shows trimming of 6 bases on V and 6 bases on J, plus 17 bases between the germline ends. According to the germline V gene (reference sequence), CDR1 reads SEHNR and CDR2 reads FQNEAQ. The investigation overall reported the following: In the 0.1-3.0 mg/kg groups, partial responders were among the patients with the lowest normalized peripheral clonal expansion, particularly in CD8+ T cells. Low levels of normalized T-cell clonal expansion were also seen in some patients who did not respond. Antigen specificity was not determined for the clonally expanded peripheral T cells. Clonal expansion of both CD4+ and CD8+ blood T cells was observed from baseline to week 6 at doses 0.1 to 3.0 mg/kg. After ivuxolimab, CD8+ T cells had more expanded clones than CD4+ T cells on average.

This clone was seen only once. This receptor's antigen is unknown. No much larger clone is present one base from it, and per-base qualities are unavailable. Patients with autoimmune disease history or receiving systemic immunosuppression were excluded from the trial. Peripheral blood for TCR sequencing was collected from all dose cohorts at baseline, on cycle 4 day 1, and on cycle 7 day 1. The samples were taken from a phase I, first-in-human, multicenter, open-label dose-escalation trial of ivuxolimab. Adults with locally advanced or metastatic melanoma, renal cell carcinoma, hepatocellular carcinoma or head and neck squamous cell carcinoma were enrolled in the trial. Before TCR sequencing, CD4+ T cells and CD8+ T cells were sorted from peripheral blood as separate populations.

The sequence links TRBV7-9 to TRBJ2-2; the D region possibly corresponds to TRBD1 (6 bases align). The TCR was taken from an adult with an advanced solid tumor such as melanoma, head and neck, liver or kidney cancer. Sequenced here: CD4+ or CD8+ T cells sorted from blood, sampled in a trial of the OX40 agonist ivuxolimab. The CDR3 has the sequence CASRATGLRSGELFF. Here is the DNA: TGTGCCAGCAGGGCAACAGGGCTGCGGTCCGGGGAGCTGTTTTTT.